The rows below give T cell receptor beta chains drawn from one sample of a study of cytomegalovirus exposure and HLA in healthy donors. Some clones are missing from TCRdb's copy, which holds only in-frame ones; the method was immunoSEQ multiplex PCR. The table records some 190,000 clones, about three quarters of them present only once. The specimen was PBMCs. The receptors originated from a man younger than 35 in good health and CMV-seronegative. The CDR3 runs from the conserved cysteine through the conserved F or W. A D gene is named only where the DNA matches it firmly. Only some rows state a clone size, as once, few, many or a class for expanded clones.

CDR3 protein: CASSPTGTDHEQYF
CDR3 DNA: TGCGCCAGCAGCCCGACGGGGACAGACCACGAGCAGTACTTC
V gene: TRBV5-1
J gene: TRBJ2-7
D gene: TRBD1
clone size: NA

CDR3 protein: CASSSREEQYF
CDR3 DNA: TGCGCCAGCAGCTCTCGGGAGGAGCAGTACTTC
V gene: TRBV5-1
J gene: TRBJ2-7
D gene: NA
clone size: few

CDR3 protein: CASRTLDRGATEAFF
CDR3 DNA: TGTGCCAGCAGGACATTGGACAGGGGGGCCACTGAAGCTTTCTTT
V gene: TRBV6-6
J gene: TRBJ1-1
D gene: TRBD1
clone size: few

CDR3 protein: CASSRDSHYGYTF
CDR3 DNA: TGTGCCAGTAGCCGGGACAGCCACTATGGCTACACCTTC
V gene: TRBV19
J gene: TRBJ1-2
D gene: TRBD1
clone size: NA

CDR3 protein: CATSRDVVLAGGPIETQYF
CDR3 DNA: TGTGCCACCAGCAGAGATGTGGTGCTAGCGGGAGGGCCCATAGAGACCCAGTACTTC
V gene: TRBV15
J gene: TRBJ2-5
D gene: TRBD2
clone size: NA

CDR3 protein: CASSPDRGSNQPQHF
CDR3 DNA: TGTGCCAGCAGCCCGGACAGGGGAAGCAATCAGCCCCAGCATTTT
V gene: TRBV5-6
J gene: TRBJ1-5
D gene: TRBD1
clone size: NA

CDR3 protein: CASSLVPRRGTEAFF
CDR3 DNA: TGTGCCAGCAGTTTGGTACCTCGGAGGGGAACTGAAGCTTTCTTT
V gene: TRBV28
J gene: TRBJ1-1
D gene: NA
clone size: NA

CDR3 protein: CASSSFDRAQETQYF
CDR3 DNA: TGTGCCAGCAGCTCTTTCGACAGGGCCCAAGAGACCCAGTACTTC
V gene: TRBV5-4
J gene: TRBJ2-5
D gene: TRBD1
clone size: NA

CDR3 protein: CASSLDRGGSNQPQHF
CDR3 DNA: TGTGCCAGCAGCTTAGACAGAGGGGGTAGCAATCAGCCCCAGCATTTT
V gene: TRBV7-2
J gene: TRBJ1-5
D gene: NA
clone size: NA

CDR3 protein: CASSQYRGVRGTEAFF
CDR3 DNA: TGTGCCAGTAGTCAATACAGGGGCGTGAGGGGCACTGAAGCTTTCTTT
V gene: TRBV19
J gene: TRBJ1-1
D gene: TRBD1
clone size: NA

CDR3 protein: CASSLGQLAGANTGELFF
CDR3 DNA: TGTGCCAGCAGCTTAGGACAACTAGCGGGGGCGAACACCGGGGAGCTGTTTTTT
V gene: TRBV7-8
J gene: TRBJ2-2
D gene: TRBD2
clone size: NA

CDR3 protein: CASSIEIAGNNEQFF
CDR3 DNA: TGTGCCAGTAGTATAGAGATAGCGGGGAACAATGAGCAGTTCTTC
V gene: TRBV19
J gene: TRBJ2-1
D gene: TRBD2
clone size: few

CDR3 protein: CASIRKGGLAGNYEQYF
CDR3 DNA: TGTGCCAGCATCCGAAAAGGAGGACTAGCGGGCAACTACGAGCAGTACTTC
V gene: TRBV11-2
J gene: TRBJ2-7
D gene: TRBD2
clone size: NA

CDR3 protein: CAISPSSGANVLTF
CDR3 DNA: TGTGCCATCAGTCCTAGCTCTGGGGCCAACGTCCTGACTTTC
V gene: TRBV10-3
J gene: TRBJ2-6
D gene: NA
clone size: NA

CDR3 protein: CASSRPGTDTQYF
CDR3 DNA: TGCGCCAGCAGCCGACCCGGGACAGATACGCAGTATTTT
V gene: TRBV4-1
J gene: TRBJ2-3
D gene: NA
clone size: NA

CDR3 protein: CASSSLAELNTGELFF
CDR3 DNA: TGTGCCAGCAGTTCACTAGCGGAGTTGAACACCGGGGAGCTGTTTTTT
V gene: TRBV28
J gene: TRBJ2-2
D gene: TRBD2
clone size: NA

CDR3 protein: CASSFWWAGGNTGELFF
CDR3 DNA: TGTGCCAGTAGTTTCTGGTGGGCGGGAGGGAACACCGGGGAGCTGTTTTTT
V gene: TRBV19
J gene: TRBJ2-2
D gene: TRBD2
clone size: NA

CDR3 protein: CSSSFSRGEETQYF
CDR3 DNA: TGTTCCAGCAGCTTTTCGCGGGGGGAGGAGACCCAGTACTTC
V gene: TRBV7-9
J gene: TRBJ2-5
D gene: TRBD2
clone size: NA

CDR3 protein: CASSEVRGSTDTQYF
CDR3 DNA: TGCGCCAGCAGCGAGGTCAGGGGGAGCACAGATACGCAATATTTT
V gene: TRBV5-1
J gene: TRBJ2-3
D gene: TRBD1
clone size: NA

CDR3 protein: CASSEGTGRDIQYF
CDR3 DNA: TGTGCCAGCAGTGAGGGGACAGGGAGGGACATTCAGTACTTC
V gene: TRBV6-1
J gene: TRBJ2-4
D gene: TRBD1
clone size: once

CDR3 protein: CATSRETGVAYEQYF
CDR3 DNA: TGTGCCACCAGCAGAGAAACAGGGGTGGCCTACGAGCAGTACTTC
V gene: TRBV15
J gene: TRBJ2-7
D gene: TRBD1
clone size: NA

CDR3 protein: CASSRQNTGELFF
CDR3 DNA: TGTGCCAGCAGCCGACAAAACACCGGGGAGCTGTTTTTT
V gene: TRBV9
J gene: TRBJ2-2
D gene: NA
clone size: NA

CDR3 protein: CASSQDWSPGSEQYF
CDR3 DNA: TGTGCCAGCAGCCAAGATTGGTCCCCGGGGAGCGAGCAGTACTTC
V gene: TRBV14
J gene: TRBJ2-7
D gene: NA
clone size: NA

CDR3 protein: CASSLNPGIYGYTF
CDR3 DNA: TGTGCCAGCAGTTTAAACCCAGGGATCTATGGCTACACCTTC
V gene: TRBV27
J gene: TRBJ1-2
D gene: NA
clone size: NA

CDR3 protein: CASSLRSGVGATDTQYF
CDR3 DNA: TGTGCCAGCAGCTTAAGGTCAGGGGTGGGGGCCACAGATACGCAGTATTTT
V gene: TRBV13
J gene: TRBJ2-3
D gene: NA
clone size: few

CDR3 protein: CAVSRGRNYGYTF
CDR3 DNA: TGTGCCGTCAGCAGGGGGCGAAACTATGGCTACACCTTC
V gene: TRBV28
J gene: TRBJ1-2
D gene: TRBD1
clone size: few

CDR3 protein: CASSWMDRENTEAFF
CDR3 DNA: TGTGCCAGCAGCTGGATGGACAGGGAGAACACTGAAGCTTTCTTT
V gene: TRBV5-5
J gene: TRBJ1-1
D gene: TRBD1
clone size: NA

CDR3 protein: CASSLNLGGGQPQHF
CDR3 DNA: TGTGCCAGCAGTTTAAACCTGGGAGGAGGACAGCCCCAGCATTTT
V gene: TRBV27
J gene: TRBJ1-5
D gene: NA
clone size: NA

CDR3 protein: CASSFPGQATAGELFF
CDR3 DNA: TGTGCCAGCAGCTTCCCGGGACAGGCGACGGCCGGGGAGCTGTTTTTT
V gene: TRBV7-9
J gene: TRBJ2-2
D gene: TRBD1
clone size: few

CDR3 protein: CASSPSPRQGYGYTF
CDR3 DNA: TGCGCCAGCAGCCCTAGTCCGCGACAGGGATATGGCTACACCTTC
V gene: TRBV23-1
J gene: TRBJ1-2
D gene: TRBD1
clone size: NA

CDR3 protein: CAISDPSGGQETQYF
CDR3 DNA: TGTGCCATCAGTGACCCCTCGGGGGGACAAGAGACCCAGTACTTC
V gene: TRBV10-3
J gene: TRBJ2-5
D gene: TRBD2
clone size: NA

CDR3 protein: CASSYSTQGWPYEQYF
CDR3 DNA: TGTGCCAGCAGTTACTCGACTCAGGGGTGGCCCTACGAGCAGTACTTC
V gene: TRBV6-5
J gene: TRBJ2-7
D gene: NA
clone size: NA

CDR3 protein: CASRKGQGTGQNYEQYF
CDR3 DNA: TGCGCCAGCAGAAAGGGACAGGGCACCGGGCAGAACTACGAGCAGTACTTC
V gene: TRBV10-2
J gene: TRBJ2-7
D gene: TRBD1
clone size: NA

CDR3 protein: CASSPFQGTSTEAFF
CDR3 DNA: TGTGCCAGCTCACCCTTCCAGGGGACGAGCACTGAAGCTTTCTTT
V gene: TRBV18
J gene: TRBJ1-1
D gene: NA
clone size: NA

CDR3 protein: CASSSRSGTNTGELFF
CDR3 DNA: TGTGCCAGCAGCTCCCGGAGCGGGACTAACACCGGGGAGCTGTTTTTT
V gene: TRBV7-2
J gene: TRBJ2-2
D gene: TRBD2
clone size: NA

CDR3 protein: CASREQGVYNSPLHF
CDR3 DNA: TGTGCCAGCAGAGAACAGGGAGTCTATAATTCACCCCTCCACTTT
V gene: TRBV28
J gene: TRBJ1-6
D gene: NA
clone size: NA

CDR3 protein: CSVEGRDYEQYF
CDR3 DNA: TGCAGCGTGGAAGGTCGCGACTACGAGCAGTACTTC
V gene: TRBV29-1
J gene: TRBJ2-7
D gene: NA
clone size: NA

CDR3 protein: CASSPYSNQPQHF
CDR3 DNA: TGTGCCAGCAGCCCCTATAGCAATCAGCCCCAGCATTTT
V gene: TRBV9
J gene: TRBJ1-5
D gene: NA
clone size: NA

CDR3 protein: CASSTTGLANSPLHF
CDR3 DNA: TGTGCCAGCAGCACCACAGGGTTGGCTAATTCACCCCTCCACTTT
V gene: TRBV5-4
J gene: TRBJ1-6
D gene: NA
clone size: NA

CDR3 protein: CASSETLNTEAFF
CDR3 DNA: TGTGCCAGCTCCGAAACTCTAAACACTGAAGCTTTCTTT
V gene: TRBV18
J gene: TRBJ1-1
D gene: NA
clone size: NA

CDR3 protein: CASSQTDRGKKNIQYF
CDR3 DNA: TGCGCCAGCAGCCAGACGGACAGGGGGAAGAAAAACATTCAGTACTTC
V gene: TRBV4-1
J gene: TRBJ2-4
D gene: TRBD1
clone size: NA

CDR3 protein: CASSWAGEQYF
CDR3 DNA: TGTGCCAGCAGTTGGGCGGGCGAGCAGTACTTC
V gene: TRBV27
J gene: TRBJ2-7
D gene: NA
clone size: NA

CDR3 protein: CASSDTGGEGTEAFF
CDR3 DNA: TGTGCCAGCAGTGATACAGGGGGCGAGGGCACTGAAGCTTTCTTT
V gene: TRBV9
J gene: TRBJ1-1
D gene: TRBD1
clone size: NA

CDR3 protein: CASRPRNAGNQPQHF
CDR3 DNA: TGTGCCTCCCGCCCCCGGAACGCGGGCAATCAGCCCCAGCATTTT
V gene: TRBV27
J gene: TRBJ1-5
D gene: NA
clone size: NA

CDR3 protein: CATSRDLGHTIRGYGYTF
CDR3 DNA: TGTGCCACCAGCAGAGATTTGGGACACACCATAAGGGGCTATGGCTACACCTTC
V gene: TRBV15
J gene: TRBJ1-2
D gene: NA
clone size: once

CDR3 protein: CASSDRGGNQPQHF
CDR3 DNA: TGTGCCAGTAGCGACAGGGGCGGCAATCAGCCCCAGCATTTT
V gene: TRBV19
J gene: TRBJ1-5
D gene: TRBD1
clone size: NA

CDR3 protein: CASRLSTGLNTEAFF
CDR3 DNA: TGTGCAAGTCGCTTAAGCACAGGCTTGAACACTGAAGCTTTCTTT
V gene: TRBV12-2
J gene: TRBJ1-1
D gene: NA
clone size: NA

CDR3 protein: CASSRQGAVYEQYF
CDR3 DNA: TGTGCCAGCAGTCGGCAGGGGGCCGTCTACGAGCAGTACTTC
V gene: TRBV6-1
J gene: TRBJ2-7
D gene: TRBD1
clone size: NA

CDR3 protein: CASSSTGTGRNTEAFF
CDR3 DNA: TGTGCCAGCAGCTCAACCGGGACAGGGCGGAACACTGAAGCTTTCTTT
V gene: TRBV5-4
J gene: TRBJ1-1
D gene: TRBD1
clone size: NA

CDR3 protein: CAWSTPGTGASGNTIYF
CDR3 DNA: TGTGCCTGGAGTACCCCCGGGACAGGAGCCTCTGGAAACACCATATATTTT
V gene: TRBV30
J gene: TRBJ1-3
D gene: TRBD1
clone size: few

CDR3 protein: CASSPTSGGGGDTQYF
CDR3 DNA: TGTGCCAGCAGTCCTACTAGCGGGGGGGGTGGGGATACGCAGTATTTT
V gene: TRBV6-6
J gene: TRBJ2-3
D gene: TRBD2
clone size: NA

CDR3 protein: CASSFDRGELFF
CDR3 DNA: TGTGCCAGCAGTTTCGACAGGGGGGAGCTGTTTTTT
V gene: TRBV6-5
J gene: TRBJ2-2
D gene: NA
clone size: NA

CDR3 protein: CASSSGEREGHLKPDTQYF
CDR3 DNA: TGTGCCAGCAGCTCCGGGGAGCGGGAGGGCCATCTGAAGCCAGATACGCAGTATTTT
V gene: TRBV11-2
J gene: TRBJ2-3
D gene: TRBD2
clone size: NA

CDR3 protein: CASSVGGTGVTGAKLFF
CDR3 DNA: TGTGCCAGCAGCGTCGGCGGGACAGGGGTGACGGGGGCAAAACTGTTTTTT
V gene: TRBV9
J gene: TRBJ1-4
D gene: TRBD1
clone size: NA

CDR3 protein: CASSPFGGTVGLTEQFF
CDR3 DNA: TGTGCCAGCAGCCCCTTCGGCGGGACAGTCGGGCTTACGGAGCAGTTCTTC
V gene: TRBV27
J gene: TRBJ2-1
D gene: NA
clone size: NA

CDR3 protein: CASSGPGTGNYGYTF
CDR3 DNA: TGTGCCAGCAGCGGGCCCGGGACAGGCAACTATGGCTACACCTTC
V gene: TRBV27
J gene: TRBJ1-2
D gene: TRBD1
clone size: few

CDR3 protein: CASSLSSGLRWSPLHF
CDR3 DNA: TGTGCCAGCAGCCTATCCTCGGGTTTGAGGTGGTCACCCCTCCACTTT
V gene: TRBV5-4
J gene: TRBJ1-6
D gene: NA
clone size: few

CDR3 protein: CSVGQDRLYTF
CDR3 DNA: TGCAGCGTTGGACAGGACCGACTCTACACCTTC
V gene: TRBV29-1
J gene: TRBJ1-2
D gene: NA
clone size: NA

CDR3 protein: CATPGQNYGYTF
CDR3 DNA: TGTGCCACTCCGGGACAGAACTATGGCTACACCTTC
V gene: TRBV10-3
J gene: TRBJ1-2
D gene: TRBD1
clone size: once

CDR3 protein: CASSVGTDSGNTIYF
CDR3 DNA: TGTGCCAGCAGCGTAGGGACAGACTCTGGAAACACCATATATTTT
V gene: TRBV9
J gene: TRBJ1-3
D gene: NA
clone size: once